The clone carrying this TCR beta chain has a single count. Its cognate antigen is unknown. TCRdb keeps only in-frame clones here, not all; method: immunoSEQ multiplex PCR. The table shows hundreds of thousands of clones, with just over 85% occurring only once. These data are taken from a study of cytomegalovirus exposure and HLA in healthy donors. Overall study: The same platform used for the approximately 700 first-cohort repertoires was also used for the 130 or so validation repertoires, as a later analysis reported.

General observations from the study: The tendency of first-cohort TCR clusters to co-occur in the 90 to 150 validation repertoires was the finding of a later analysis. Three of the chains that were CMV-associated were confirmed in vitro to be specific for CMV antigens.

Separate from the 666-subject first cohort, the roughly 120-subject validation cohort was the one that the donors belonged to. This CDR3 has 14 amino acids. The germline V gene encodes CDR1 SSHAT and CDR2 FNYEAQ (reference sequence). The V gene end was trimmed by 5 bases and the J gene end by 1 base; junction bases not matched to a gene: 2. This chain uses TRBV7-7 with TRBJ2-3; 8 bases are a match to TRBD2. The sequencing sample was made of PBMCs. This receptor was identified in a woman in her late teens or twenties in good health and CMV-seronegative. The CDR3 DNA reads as TGTGCCAGCAGCCCGACTAGCGGCACAGATACGCAGTATTTT. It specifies CASSPTSGTDTQYF.